The text below deals with one TCR beta chain. The target antigen is unknown. Trimming took 2 bases from V and 8 from J, leaving 9 bases between them. Germline CDR1 ENHRY, CDR2 SYGVKD. The CDR3 spans 12 residues. The data are from a study of blood T cells in healthy people across ages. Each donor was a healthy Caucasian individual from Russia, aged 6 to 90. Primers used in a second PCR of roughly 6 to 12 cycles were a sample-barcoded 5' primer and a J-beta primer mix. Each cDNA molecule was tagged by a template-switch adaptor with 12 random nucleotides. TCRdb reprocessed the 5' RACE reads via MiXCR and lists one record per CDR3 protein. The sample lists about 1,400,000 distinct CDR3 sequences, 40% to 50% occurring once. Overall study findings and caveats: Donors of long life had a larger count of naive CD4+ cells and greater diversity than aged donors. Observed TCR beta diversity per million T cells went down as age went up. This fall followed a roughly linear course with age.

The sequence derives from a woman aged 18-29 years in good health. Input material: blood. This chain joins TRBV10-3 and TRBJ1-1, with D perhaps TRBD1 (6 bases). The CDR3 nucleotides are TGTGCCATCAGTGAGACCGGGACAGAAGCTTTCTTT. Its protein is CAISETGTEAFF.